This paragraph reports one T cell receptor beta chain. Trimming removed 6 bases from V and 3 bases from J; junction bases left unmatched: 4. The CDR3 length is 13 residues. The V gene's germline CDR1 is SQVTM and CDR2 ANQGSEA. The data originate from a study of cytomegalovirus exposure and HLA in healthy donors. Looking at the study overall: Within the Caucasian-associated ancestry cluster were more than 75% of the roughly 400 genotyped donors.

Use of 60 Vbeta and 13 Jbeta primers characterized the PCR. The data were produced by immunoSEQ multiplex PCR, yet TCRdb's version contains in-frame clones alone and is incomplete. The repertoire holds some 200,000 clones, about three quarters seen once, with around 2.9% in the top ten. The gene calls are TRBV29-1 and TRBJ2-3; 9 bases are shared with TRBD1. The sequence came from a woman between 55 and 75 years old in good health and CMV-seropositive. Sequencing input: PBMCs. The chain's CDR3 is CSVDRGFTDTQYF. DNA for the CDR3: TGCAGCGTCGACAGGGGGTTTACAGATACGCAGTATTTT.